This T cell receptor (beta chain) was obtained from a study of cytomegalovirus exposure and HLA in healthy donors. As for this clone: Its antigen remains unidentified.

PCR involved 60 Vbeta and 13 Jbeta primers. Sequenced by immunoSEQ multiplex PCR; TCRdb stores in-frame clones only, minus some. The repertoire holds around 100,000 clones, with around 75% as singletons. Germline values: CDR1 LGHNA, CDR2 YSLEER. CDR3 size: 11 residues. Trimming pared 5 bases from V and 7 bases from J, leaving 8 bases between. Study-wide findings and caveats: There were 150 to 200 TCR beta chains listed as cytomegalovirus-associated. TRBV6-2, TRBV6-3 and some other V segments were excluded as indistinguishable.

The sequenced sample was PBMCs. The TCR sequence derives from a woman between 18 and 30 years old in good health and CMV-seropositive. The chain is built from TRBV4-3 and TRBJ1-2; TRBD1 might be the D (5 bases). In nucleotides, the CDR3 is TGCGCCAGCAGCGCCAGGGTTGGCTACACCTTC. Translating gives CASSARVGYTF.